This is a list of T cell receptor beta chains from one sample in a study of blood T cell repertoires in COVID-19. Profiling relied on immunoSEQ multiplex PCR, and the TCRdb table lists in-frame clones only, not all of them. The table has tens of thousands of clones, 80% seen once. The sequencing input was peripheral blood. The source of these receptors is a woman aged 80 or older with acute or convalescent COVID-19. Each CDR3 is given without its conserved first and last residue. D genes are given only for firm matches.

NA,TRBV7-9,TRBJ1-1,ASSLALRQWPPMNTEAF
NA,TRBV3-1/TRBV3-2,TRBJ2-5,ASSQDQGRMAQY
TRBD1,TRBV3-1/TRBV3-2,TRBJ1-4,ASSLTGGVEKLF
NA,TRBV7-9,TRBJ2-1,ASSASGTGYNEQF
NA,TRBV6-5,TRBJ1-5,ASSLRAENQPQH
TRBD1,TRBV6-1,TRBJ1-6,ASSDRDRRSPLH
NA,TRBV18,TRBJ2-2,ASSPWPGELF
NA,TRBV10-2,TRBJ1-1,ASRINTEAF
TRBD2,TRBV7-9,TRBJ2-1,ASSLASGTSGRGGNEQF
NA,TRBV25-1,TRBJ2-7,ASSGPRPPIRDTYEQY
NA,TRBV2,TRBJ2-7,ASSVSGYEQY
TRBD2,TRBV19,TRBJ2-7,ASSTIAGGDYEQY
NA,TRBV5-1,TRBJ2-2,ASSGASDSGELF
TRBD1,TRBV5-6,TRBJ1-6,ASSWDSAPNSPLH
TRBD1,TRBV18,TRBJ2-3,ASSPSPGQGWTDTQY
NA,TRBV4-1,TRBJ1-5,ASSQGGNQPQH
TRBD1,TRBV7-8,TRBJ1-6,ASSSRTGAYNSPLH
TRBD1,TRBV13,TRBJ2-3,ASSWAWTGGLDTQY
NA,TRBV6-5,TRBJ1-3,ASGQWTIY
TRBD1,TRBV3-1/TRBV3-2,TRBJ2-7,ASSQRAGGSYEQY
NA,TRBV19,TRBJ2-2,ASSSRGVDTGELF
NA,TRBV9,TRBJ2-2,ASSPSLGAPGGELF
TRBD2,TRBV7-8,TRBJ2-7,ASSLKPQGRALEQY
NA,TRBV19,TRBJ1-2,ASSGGPGNGYT
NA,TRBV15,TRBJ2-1,ATSRDPGAGSGSYNEQF
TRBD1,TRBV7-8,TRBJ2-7,ASSRGTGAYGEQY
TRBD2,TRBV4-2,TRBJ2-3,ASSQDRTSGTDTQY
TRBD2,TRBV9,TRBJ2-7,ASSVGGAGEYYEQY
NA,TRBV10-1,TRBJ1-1,ASSDYQGSHYTEAF
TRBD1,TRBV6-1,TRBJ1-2,ASSEDRGLVGYT
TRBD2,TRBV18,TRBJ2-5,ASSPTLAAQETQY
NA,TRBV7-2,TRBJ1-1,ASSLVARGPLNTEAF
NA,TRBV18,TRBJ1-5,ASSRGLGNQPQH
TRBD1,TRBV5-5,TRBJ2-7,ASSLAFGTGAYEQY
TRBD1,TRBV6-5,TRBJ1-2,ASSYSAGGYGYT
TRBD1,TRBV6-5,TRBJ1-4,ASSSDRGHEKLF
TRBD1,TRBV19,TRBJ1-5,ASSKWTGPRQPQH
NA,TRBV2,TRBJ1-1,ASKEGVAEAF
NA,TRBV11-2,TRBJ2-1,ASSRVVRGMGNEQF
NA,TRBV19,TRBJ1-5,ASSLSSNQPQH
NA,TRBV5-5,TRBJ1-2,ASSSLGQSSGGYT
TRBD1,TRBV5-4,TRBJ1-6,ASSAPGQGDSPLH
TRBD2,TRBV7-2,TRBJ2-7,ASSLKDSGSFSYEQY
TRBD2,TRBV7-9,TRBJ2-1,ASSSRGLAGGPDEQF
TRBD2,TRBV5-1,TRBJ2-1,ASSYGLGPMDEQF
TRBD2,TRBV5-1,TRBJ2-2,ASSYSGRGTGELF
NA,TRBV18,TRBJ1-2,ASSGQTGSNYGYT
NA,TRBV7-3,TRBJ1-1,ASSRGRGEAF